This TCR beta chain derives from a study of vaccination and CD4 T cells after COVID-19. Overall study: As their vaccination, participants received two doses of either BNT162b2 or mRNA-1273 vaccine. A median of about 100 days (range 35 to 161) separated diagnosis from post-COVID sampling.

Described treatment: approximately 9-day PBMC culture with coronavirus spike peptide pools or control peptides (ViraFEST assay). V was trimmed by 4 bases and J by 3 bases, leaving 8 bases between them. CDR3 length: 13 residues. Looked up from germline, CDR1 is SGDLS and CDR2 is YYNGEE. With respect to this clonotype: Its antigen is unidentified.

With the Oncomine TCR Beta short-read assay, DNA from cultured CD4+ T cells was sequenced. Genomic DNA was isolated from cultured CD4+ T cells. TCRdb re-derived calls from the PCR reads in MiXCR, one entry per CDR3 protein. The data hold fewer than 15,000 distinct CDR3 sequences, with around 50% observed a single time. Sequenced here: cultured CD4+ T cells from blood, sampled after SARS-CoV-2 vaccination. The V call is TRBV9, the J call TRBJ2-1; no definite D call. The receptor comes from a human donor with COVID-19. The CDR3 sequence is CASSSFIYNEQFF. In DNA, the CDR3 is TGTGCCAGCAGCTCCTTTATCTACAATGAGCAGTTCTTC.